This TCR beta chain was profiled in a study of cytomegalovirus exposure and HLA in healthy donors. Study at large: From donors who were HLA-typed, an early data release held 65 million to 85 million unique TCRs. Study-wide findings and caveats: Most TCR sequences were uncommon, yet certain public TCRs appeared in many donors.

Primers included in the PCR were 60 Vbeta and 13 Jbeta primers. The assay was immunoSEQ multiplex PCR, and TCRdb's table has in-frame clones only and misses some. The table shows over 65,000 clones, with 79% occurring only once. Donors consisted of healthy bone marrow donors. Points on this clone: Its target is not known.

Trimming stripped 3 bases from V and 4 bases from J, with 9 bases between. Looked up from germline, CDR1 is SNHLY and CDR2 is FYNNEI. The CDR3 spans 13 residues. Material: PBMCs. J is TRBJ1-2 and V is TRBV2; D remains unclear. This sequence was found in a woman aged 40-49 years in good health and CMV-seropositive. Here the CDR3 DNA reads TGTGCCAGCAGTGATGGAGAAATCTATGGCTACACCTTC. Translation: CASSDGEIYGYTF.